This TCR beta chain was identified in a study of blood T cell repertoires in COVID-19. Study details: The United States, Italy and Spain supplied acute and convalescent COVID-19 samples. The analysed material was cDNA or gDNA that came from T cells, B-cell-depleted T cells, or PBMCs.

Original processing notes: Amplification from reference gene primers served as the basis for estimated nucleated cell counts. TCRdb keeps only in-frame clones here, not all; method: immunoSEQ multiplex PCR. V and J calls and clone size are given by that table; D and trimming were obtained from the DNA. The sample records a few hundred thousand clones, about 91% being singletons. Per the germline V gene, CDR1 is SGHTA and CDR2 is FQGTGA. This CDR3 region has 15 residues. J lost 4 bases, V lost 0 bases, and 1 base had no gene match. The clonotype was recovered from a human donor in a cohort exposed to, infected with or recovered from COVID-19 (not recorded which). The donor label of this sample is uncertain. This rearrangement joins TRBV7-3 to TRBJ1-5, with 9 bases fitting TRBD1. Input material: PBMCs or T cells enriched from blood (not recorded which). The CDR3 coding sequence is TGTGCCAGCAGCTTAACAGGACAGGGGAATCAGCCCCAGCATTTT. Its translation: CASSLTGQGNQPQHF.